This note documents a single T cell receptor beta chain sequence. The record originates from a study of T cell changes during pregnancy in multiple sclerosis. Germline values: CDR1 SGHRS, CDR2 YFSETQ. The CDR3 loop spans 15 amino acids. V was clipped by 2 bases and J by 4 bases; unmatched bases: 5. Measured with immunoSEQ multiplex PCR; TCRdb has only the in-frame clones, and not every one. Counted here are 12,000 or so clones, around 86% occurring once; the ten biggest clones make up roughly 14%. This TCR was recovered from a female donor in good health, enrolled as a control in a pregnancy study. The chain recombines TRBV5-1 with TRBJ2-1; TRBD2 aligns across 8 bases. Sequenced material: CD8+ T cells from peripheral blood mononuclear cells, taken in the second trimester of pregnancy. The DNA for the CDR3 is TGCGCCAGCAGCTTCGTTAGCGGGGAGTACAATGAGCAGTTCTTC. This encodes CASSFVSGEYNEQFF. The variable domain in full, completed from reference TRBV5-1 and TRBJ2-1, reads KAGVTQTPRYLIKTRGQQVTLSCSPISGHRSVSWYQQTPGQGLQFLFEYFSETQRNKGNFPGRFSGRQFSNSRSEMNVSTLELGDSALYLCASSFVSGEYNEQFFGPGTRLTVL.